What follows describes a single T cell receptor beta chain. The antigen is not known. TCRdb ran MiXCR on the 5' RACE reads and lists one entry per CDR3 protein. The table lists about 240,000 distinct CDR3 sequences, 12% of them singletons. Germline V gene data show CDR1 as SQVTM and CDR2 as ANQGSEA. Trimming removed 6 bases from V and 5 bases from J; junction bases left unmatched: 10. There are 14 residues in the CDR3. The data stem from a study of identical twins. Findings and caveats of the study: Conclusions came from cross-sectional statistical analysis, not from following the same donors.

The same data also went into a second study, on yellow fever vaccine responses in identical twins.

The sequenced sample was memory (CD45RO+) T cells sorted from blood. The chain has TRBV29-1 and TRBJ2-7, with 10 positions matching TRBD2. This clonotype originated in a woman younger than 35 in good health. CDR3 nucleotides: TGCAGCGTCCCCCGGCGCAGCGGGGGGGACGAGCAGTACTTC. Protein product: CSVPRRSGGDEQYF.